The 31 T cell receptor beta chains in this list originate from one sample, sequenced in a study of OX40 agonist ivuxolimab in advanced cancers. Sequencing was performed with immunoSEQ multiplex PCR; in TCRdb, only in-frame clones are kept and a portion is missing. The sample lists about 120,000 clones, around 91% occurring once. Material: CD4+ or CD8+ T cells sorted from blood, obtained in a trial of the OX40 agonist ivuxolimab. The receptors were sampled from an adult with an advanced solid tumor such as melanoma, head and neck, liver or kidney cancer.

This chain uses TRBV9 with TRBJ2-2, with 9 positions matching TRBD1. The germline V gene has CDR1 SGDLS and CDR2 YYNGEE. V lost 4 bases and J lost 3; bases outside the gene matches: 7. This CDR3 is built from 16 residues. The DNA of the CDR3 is TGTGCCAGCAGCCCCGGGACAGGGAGGGACACCGGGGAGCTGTTTTTT. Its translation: CASSPGTGRDTGELFF.

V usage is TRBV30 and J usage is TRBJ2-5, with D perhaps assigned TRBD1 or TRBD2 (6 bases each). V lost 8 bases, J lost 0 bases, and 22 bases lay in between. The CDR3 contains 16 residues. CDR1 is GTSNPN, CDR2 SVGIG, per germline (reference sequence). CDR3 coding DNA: TGTGCCAGCCGCCCGGGGGCGGGCATTGACCAAGAGACCCAGTACTTC. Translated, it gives CASRPGAGIDQETQYF.

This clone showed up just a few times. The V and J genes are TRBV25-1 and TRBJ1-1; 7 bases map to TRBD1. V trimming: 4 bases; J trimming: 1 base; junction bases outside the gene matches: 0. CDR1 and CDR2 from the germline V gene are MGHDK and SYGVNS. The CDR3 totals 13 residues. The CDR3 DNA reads TGTGCCAGCAGTGGACAGGGGAACACTGAAGCTTTCTTT. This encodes CASSGQGNTEAFF. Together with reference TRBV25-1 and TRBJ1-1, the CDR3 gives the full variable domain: EADIYQTPRYLVIGTGKKITLECSQTMGHDKMYWYQQDPGMELHLIHYSYGVNSTEKGDLSSESTVSRIRTEHFPLTLESARPSHTSQYLCASSGQGNTEAFFGQGTRLTVV.

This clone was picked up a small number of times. In DNA, the CDR3 is TGTGCCAGCAGTGTGACCCGCGAGCAGTACTTC. Translated: CASSVTREQYF. The chain joins TRBV2 to TRBJ2-7, with D unclear. Germline V CDR1 and CDR2: SNHLY, FYNNEI. The V end was cut by 4 bases, the J end by 6 bases, with 7 bases between. The CDR3 loop spans 11 amino acids.

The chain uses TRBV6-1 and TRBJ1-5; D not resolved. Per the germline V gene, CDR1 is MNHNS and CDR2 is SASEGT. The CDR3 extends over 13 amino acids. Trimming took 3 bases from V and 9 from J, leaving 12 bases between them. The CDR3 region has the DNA TGTGCCAGCAGTGATTGGCGGCTCGGGCCCCAGCATTTT. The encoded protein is CASSDWRLGPQHF.

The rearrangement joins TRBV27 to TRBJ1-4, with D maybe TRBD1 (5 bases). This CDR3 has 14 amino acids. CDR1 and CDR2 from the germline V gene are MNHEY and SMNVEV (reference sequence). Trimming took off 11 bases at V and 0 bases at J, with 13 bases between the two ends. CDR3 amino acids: CAPQGPSTNEKLFF. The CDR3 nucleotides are TGTGCCCCCCAGGGCCCCTCAACTAATGAAAAACTGTTTTTT.

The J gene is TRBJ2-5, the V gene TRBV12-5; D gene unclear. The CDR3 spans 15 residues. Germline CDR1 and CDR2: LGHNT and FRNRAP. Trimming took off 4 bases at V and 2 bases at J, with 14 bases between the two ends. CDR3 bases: TGTGCTAGTGGTTCCGGTCCCCTGGGGCAAGAGACCCAGTACTTC. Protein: CASGSGPLGQETQYF.

CDR3 nucleotides: TGCGCCAGCAGCTTGGAGGGCCACGAGCAGTACTTC. Amino acid sequence: CASSLEGHEQYF. V is TRBV5-1 and J is TRBJ2-7, with D hard to call. The CDR3 sequence is 12 residues long. Trimming took off 0 bases at V and 5 bases at J, with 6 bases between the two ends. CDR1 and CDR2 (germline): SGHRS, YFSETQ.

The CDR3 reads CASSSPGVSGNTIYF. The CDR3 region has the DNA TGTGCCAGCAGCTCCCCGGGCGTAAGTGGAAACACCATATATTTT. The chain recombines TRBV5-6 with TRBJ1-3, with D unresolved. Germline-derived CDR1 and CDR2 are SGHDT and YYEEEE. The V end was cut by 3 bases, the J end by 3 bases, with 13 bases between. The CDR3 spans 15 residues. The entire variable domain, with the rest obtained from reference TRBV5-6 and TRBJ1-3, is as follows: DAGVTQSPTHLIKTRGQQVTLRCSPKSGHDTVSWYQQALGQGPQFIFQYYEEEERQRGNFPDRFSGHQFPNYSSELNVNALLLGDSALYLCASSSPGVSGNTIYFGEGSWLTVV.

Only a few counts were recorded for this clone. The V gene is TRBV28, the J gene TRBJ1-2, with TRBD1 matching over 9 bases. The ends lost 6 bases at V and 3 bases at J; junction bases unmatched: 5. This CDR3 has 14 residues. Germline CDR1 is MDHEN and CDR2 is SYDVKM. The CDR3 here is CASRETGGDYGYTF. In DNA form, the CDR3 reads TGTGCCAGCAGAGAGACAGGGGGGGACTATGGCTACACCTTC.

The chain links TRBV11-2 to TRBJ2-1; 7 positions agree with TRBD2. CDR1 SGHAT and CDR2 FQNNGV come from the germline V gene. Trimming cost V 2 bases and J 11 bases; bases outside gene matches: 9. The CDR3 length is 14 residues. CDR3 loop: CASSLRTSKRQQFF. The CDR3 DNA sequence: TGTGCCAGCAGCTTAAGGACTAGTAAAAGACAGCAGTTCTTC.

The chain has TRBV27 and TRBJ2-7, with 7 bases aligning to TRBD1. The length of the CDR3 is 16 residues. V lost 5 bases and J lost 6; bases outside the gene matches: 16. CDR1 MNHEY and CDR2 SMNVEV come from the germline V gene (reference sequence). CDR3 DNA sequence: TGTGCCAGCAGTCCCAGACAGGGAACCGCACCGGGCGAGCAGTACTTC. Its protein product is CASSPRQGTAPGEQYF.

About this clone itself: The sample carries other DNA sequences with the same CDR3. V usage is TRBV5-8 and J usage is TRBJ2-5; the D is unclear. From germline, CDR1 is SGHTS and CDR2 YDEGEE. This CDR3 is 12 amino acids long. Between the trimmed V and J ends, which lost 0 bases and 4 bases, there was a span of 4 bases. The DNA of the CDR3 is TGTGCCAGCAGCTTGGATAGAGAGACCCAGTACTTC. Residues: CASSLDRETQYF.

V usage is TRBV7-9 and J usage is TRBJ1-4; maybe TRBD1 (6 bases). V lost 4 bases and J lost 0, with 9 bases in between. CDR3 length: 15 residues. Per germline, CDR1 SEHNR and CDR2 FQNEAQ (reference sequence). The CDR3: CASSSDRTTNEKLFF. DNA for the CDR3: TGTGCCAGCAGCTCTGACAGGACAACTAATGAAAAACTGTTTTTT.

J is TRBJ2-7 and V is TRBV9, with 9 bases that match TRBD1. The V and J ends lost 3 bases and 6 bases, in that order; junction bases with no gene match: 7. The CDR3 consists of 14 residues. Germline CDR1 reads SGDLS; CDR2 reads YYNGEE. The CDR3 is CASSATGGRGEQYF. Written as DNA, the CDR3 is TGTGCCAGCAGCGCCACAGGGGGCAGGGGCGAGCAGTACTTC. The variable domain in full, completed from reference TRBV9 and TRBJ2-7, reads DSGVTQTPKHLITATGQRVTLRCSPRSGDLSVYWYQQSLDQGLQFLIQYYNGEERAKGNILERFSAQQFPDLHSELNLSSLELGDSALYFCASSATGGRGEQYFGPGTRLTVT.

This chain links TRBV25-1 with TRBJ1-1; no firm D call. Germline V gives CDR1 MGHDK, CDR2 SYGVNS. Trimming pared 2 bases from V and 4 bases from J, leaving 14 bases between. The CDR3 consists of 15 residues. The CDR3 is CASSETRQVGTEAFF. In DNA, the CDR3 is TGTGCCAGCAGTGAAACGAGGCAAGTGGGCACTGAAGCTTTCTTT.

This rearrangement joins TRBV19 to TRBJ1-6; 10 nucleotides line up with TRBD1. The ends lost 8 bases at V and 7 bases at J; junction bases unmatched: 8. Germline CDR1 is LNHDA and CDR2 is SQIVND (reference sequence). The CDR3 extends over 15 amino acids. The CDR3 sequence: CASGTGQGINSPLHF. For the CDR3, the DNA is TGTGCCAGTGGGACGGGACAGGGGATCAATTCACCCCTCCACTTT.

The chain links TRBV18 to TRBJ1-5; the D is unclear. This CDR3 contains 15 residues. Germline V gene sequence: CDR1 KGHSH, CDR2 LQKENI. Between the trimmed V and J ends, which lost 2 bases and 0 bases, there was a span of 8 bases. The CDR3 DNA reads TGTGCCAGCTCACCAGAACCTTATAGCAATCAGCCCCAGCATTTT. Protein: CASSPEPYSNQPQHF.

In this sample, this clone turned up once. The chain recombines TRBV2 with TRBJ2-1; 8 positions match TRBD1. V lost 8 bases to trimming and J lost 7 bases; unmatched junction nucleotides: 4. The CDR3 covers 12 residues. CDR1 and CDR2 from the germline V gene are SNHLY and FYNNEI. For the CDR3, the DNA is TGTGCCAGCGGACAGGGTTGGAATGAGCAGTTCTTC. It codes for CASGQGWNEQFF.

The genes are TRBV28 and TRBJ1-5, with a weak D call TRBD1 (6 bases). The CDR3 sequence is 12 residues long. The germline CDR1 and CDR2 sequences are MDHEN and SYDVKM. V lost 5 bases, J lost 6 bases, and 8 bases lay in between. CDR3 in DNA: TGTGCCAGCAGTACAGGGTTTCAGCCCCAGCATTTT. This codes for CASSTGFQPQHF.

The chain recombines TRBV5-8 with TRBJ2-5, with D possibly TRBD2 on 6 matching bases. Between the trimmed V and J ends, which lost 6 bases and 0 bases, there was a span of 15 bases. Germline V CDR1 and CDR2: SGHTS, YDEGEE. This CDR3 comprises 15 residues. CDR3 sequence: CASTGRGRYQETQYF. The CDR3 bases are TGTGCCAGCACGGGGCGGGGACGGTACCAAGAGACCCAGTACTTC.

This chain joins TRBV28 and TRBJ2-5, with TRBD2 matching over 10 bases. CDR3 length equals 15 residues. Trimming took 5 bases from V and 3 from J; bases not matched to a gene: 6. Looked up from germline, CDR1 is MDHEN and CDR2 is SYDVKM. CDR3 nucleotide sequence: TGTGCCAGCAGTATAGCGGGGGGAGTAGAAGAGACCCAGTACTTC. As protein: CASSIAGGVEETQYF.

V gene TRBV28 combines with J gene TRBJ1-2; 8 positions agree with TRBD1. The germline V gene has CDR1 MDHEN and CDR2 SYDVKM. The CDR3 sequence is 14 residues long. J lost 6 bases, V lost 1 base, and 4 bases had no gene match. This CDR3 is CASSLYRGGNGYTF. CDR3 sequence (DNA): TGTGCCAGCAGTTTATACAGGGGGGGTAATGGCTACACCTTC.

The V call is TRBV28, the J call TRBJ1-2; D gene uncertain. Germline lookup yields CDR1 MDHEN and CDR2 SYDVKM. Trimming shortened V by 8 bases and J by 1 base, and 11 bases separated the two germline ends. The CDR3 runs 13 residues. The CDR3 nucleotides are TGTGCCAGCGGCCCGGGCCATAACTATGGCTACACCTTC. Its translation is CASGPGHNYGYTF.

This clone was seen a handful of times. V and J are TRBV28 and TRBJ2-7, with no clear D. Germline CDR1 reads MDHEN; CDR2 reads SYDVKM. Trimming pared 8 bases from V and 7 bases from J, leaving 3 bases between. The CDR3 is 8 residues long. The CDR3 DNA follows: TGTGCCAGCGGTGAGCAGTACTTC. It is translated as CASGEQYF.

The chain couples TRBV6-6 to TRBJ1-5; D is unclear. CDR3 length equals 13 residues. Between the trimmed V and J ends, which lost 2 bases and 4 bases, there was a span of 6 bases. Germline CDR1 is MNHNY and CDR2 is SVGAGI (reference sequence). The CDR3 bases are TGTGCCAGCAGTTACGCCGGGAATCAGCCCCAGCATTTT. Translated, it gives CASSYAGNQPQHF.

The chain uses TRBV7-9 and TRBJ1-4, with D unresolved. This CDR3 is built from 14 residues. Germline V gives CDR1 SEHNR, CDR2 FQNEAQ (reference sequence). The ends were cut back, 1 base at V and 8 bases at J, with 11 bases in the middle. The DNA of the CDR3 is TGTGCCAGCAGCTTAGACGTGGGTTGGGAAAAACTGTTTTTT. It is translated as CASSLDVGWEKLFF.

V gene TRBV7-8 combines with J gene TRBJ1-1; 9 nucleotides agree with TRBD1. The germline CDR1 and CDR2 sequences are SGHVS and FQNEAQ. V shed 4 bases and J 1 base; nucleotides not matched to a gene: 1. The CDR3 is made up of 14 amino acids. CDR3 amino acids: CASSSGQGNTEAFF. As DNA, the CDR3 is TGTGCCAGCAGCTCGGGACAGGGGAACACTGAAGCTTTCTTT.

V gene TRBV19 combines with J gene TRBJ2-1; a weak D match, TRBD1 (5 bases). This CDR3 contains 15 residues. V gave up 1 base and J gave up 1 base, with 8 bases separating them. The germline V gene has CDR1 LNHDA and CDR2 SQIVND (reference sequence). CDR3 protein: CASSIGTTSYNEQFF. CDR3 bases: TGTGCCAGTAGTATAGGGACAACTTCCTACAATGAGCAGTTCTTC.

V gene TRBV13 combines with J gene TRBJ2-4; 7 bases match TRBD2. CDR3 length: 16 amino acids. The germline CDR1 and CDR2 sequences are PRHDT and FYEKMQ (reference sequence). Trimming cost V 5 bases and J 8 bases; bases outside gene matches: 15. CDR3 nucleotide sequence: TGTGCCAGCAGCCCCCAGCGCGGGAGCGGGATCTACATTCAGTACTTC. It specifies CASSPQRGSGIYIQYF.

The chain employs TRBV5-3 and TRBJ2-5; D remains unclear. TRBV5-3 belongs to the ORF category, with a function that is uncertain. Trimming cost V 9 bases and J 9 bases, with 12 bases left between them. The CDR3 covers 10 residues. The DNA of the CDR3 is TGTGCCACTTTTAGGATTCCCCAGTACTTC. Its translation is CATFRIPQYF.